This TCR beta chain came from a study of CD8 T cells in Susac syndrome. Comment on this clonotype: Its cognate antigen is unknown.

When the RNA was reverse transcribed, random hexamers were used with an input of about 0.5 to 1 ug. TCRdb reprocessed the immunoSEQ multiplex PCR reads with MiXCR, giving one entry per CDR3 protein. The sample contains roughly 200,000 distinct CDR3 sequences, approximately 95% of which appear only once. Findings and caveats of the study: The study's TCR sequencing and HLA analysis covered a relatively small number of individuals, and the study acknowledged this.

In contrast to the negatively isolated CD8+ and CD4+ T cells, TEMRA cells were FACS-enriched. Sequencing used CD4+ T cells from PBMCs. The sequence came from a human donor with multiple sclerosis.

The DNA of the CDR3 is TGTGCCAGCAGGGGGGACAGCAATCAGCCCCAGCATTTT. Its translation is CASRGDSNQPQHF. This chain links TRBV2 with TRBJ1-5, with D possibly matching TRBD1 (5 bases). The V end was cut by 6 bases, the J end by 1 base, with 7 bases between. The CDR3 spans 13 residues. Germline values: CDR1 SNHLY, CDR2 FYNNEI.